These T cell receptor beta chains were read from a single sample in a study of blood T cells in healthy people across ages. TCRdb re-called the 5' RACE reads with MiXCR, one entry per CDR3 protein. This sample carries 1.5 million to 2 million distinct CDR3 sequences, about 28% of them seen once, and the ten largest clones take 7.7%. The source material was blood. The receptors stem from a woman under 40 in good health. Each CDR3 is given with its conserved first and last residue. Each record gives: V gene, J gene, D gene, clone size, CDR3 DNA, CDR3 protein. A D gene is named only where the DNA matches it firmly. Where a row states a size, it is once, few, many or the class of an expanded clone; other rows omit it.

V gene: TRBV28; J gene: TRBJ1-1; D gene: -; clone size: -; CDR3 DNA: TGTGCCAGCAGCTTTCTGCTGGGCGCTGAAGCTTTCTTT; CDR3 protein: CASSFLLGAEAFF
V gene: TRBV20-1; J gene: TRBJ1-2; D gene: -; clone size: -; CDR3 DNA: TGCAGTGCTAGAGTACCCGGGGCCTTCGGGAACTATGGCTACACCTTC; CDR3 protein: CSARVPGAFGNYGYTF
V gene: TRBV12-3/TRBV12-4; J gene: TRBJ2-1; D gene: TRBD2; clone size: -; CDR3 DNA: TGTGCCAGCAGTTCCGGGACTAGCGGAGTGGAAAGCTCCTACAATGAGCAGTTCTTC; CDR3 protein: CASSSGTSGVESSYNEQFF
V gene: TRBV6-5; J gene: TRBJ1-1; D gene: -; clone size: few; CDR3 DNA: TGTGCCAGCGCTCCGGGTCCCGATCGGGGCGATGAAGCTTTCTTT; CDR3 protein: CASAPGPDRGDEAFF
V gene: TRBV2; J gene: TRBJ2-7; D gene: TRBD1; clone size: -; CDR3 DNA: TGTGCCAGCAGTGAACGACAGGGGCCTACCTACGAGCAGTACTTC; CDR3 protein: CASSERQGPTYEQYF
V gene: TRBV28; J gene: TRBJ2-7; D gene: -; clone size: -; CDR3 DNA: TGTACAGTCTTGGGAAATACTACCTACGAGCAGTACTTC; CDR3 protein: CTVLGNTTYEQYF
V gene: TRBV7-6; J gene: TRBJ2-3; D gene: -; clone size: -; CDR3 DNA: TGTGCCAGCAGCGACGGTTCTTACACAGATACGCAGTATTTT; CDR3 protein: CASSDGSYTDTQYF
V gene: TRBV20-1; J gene: TRBJ1-3; D gene: -; clone size: -; CDR3 DNA: TGCAGTGCTAGAGATCGCCAGGGAGACGGAAACACCATATATTTT; CDR3 protein: CSARDRQGDGNTIYF
V gene: TRBV6-6; J gene: TRBJ2-3; D gene: -; clone size: few; CDR3 DNA: TGTGCCAGCAGTTACCCCAAGGTGGGAGCCAGCACAGATACGCAGTATTTT; CDR3 protein: CASSYPKVGASTDTQYF
V gene: TRBV5-1; J gene: TRBJ2-1; D gene: TRBD2; clone size: -; CDR3 DNA: TGCGCCAGCAGCTTGAGGCTAGCGGATAGCTCCTACAATGAGCAGTTCTTC; CDR3 protein: CASSLRLADSSYNEQFF
V gene: TRBV27; J gene: TRBJ1-5; D gene: TRBD1; clone size: -; CDR3 DNA: TGTGCCAGCAGTTTACAGGGGGCGGGTGGTCAGCCCCAGCATTTT; CDR3 protein: CASSLQGAGGQPQHF
V gene: TRBV9; J gene: TRBJ1-1; D gene: -; clone size: -; CDR3 DNA: TGTGCCAGCAGCCCCCGTGGTGGGGGCATTAAAGCTTTCTTT; CDR3 protein: CASSPRGGGIKAFF
V gene: TRBV4-1; J gene: TRBJ1-4; D gene: TRBD1; clone size: few; CDR3 DNA: TGCGCCAGCAGCCTACGCGCCGGGACAGGAAATGAAAAACTGTTTTTT; CDR3 protein: CASSLRAGTGNEKLFF
V gene: TRBV25-1; J gene: TRBJ2-6; D gene: -; clone size: -; CDR3 DNA: TGTGCCAGCAGTGGGTGGGGAGGACAGAAAGACTCTGGGGCCAACGTCCTGACTTTC; CDR3 protein: CASSGWGGQKDSGANVLTF
V gene: TRBV2; J gene: TRBJ2-3; D gene: -; clone size: few; CDR3 DNA: TGTGCCAGCAGGTTTCGTGACGTCAATACGCAGTATTTT; CDR3 protein: CASRFRDVNTQYF
V gene: TRBV20-1; J gene: TRBJ2-5; D gene: -; clone size: few; CDR3 DNA: TGCAGCCCCCGGCAGGGGAGGTGGGAGACCCAGTACTTC; CDR3 protein: CSPRQGRWETQYF
V gene: TRBV6-2/TRBV6-3; J gene: TRBJ2-1; D gene: -; clone size: -; CDR3 DNA: TGTGCCAGCACCGGACAAAACAATGAGCAGTTCTTC; CDR3 protein: CASTGQNNEQFF
V gene: TRBV19; J gene: TRBJ2-7; D gene: TRBD1; clone size: -; CDR3 DNA: TGTGCCAGCCGGGACAGCGCAACCTACGAGCAGTACTTC; CDR3 protein: CASRDSATYEQYF
V gene: TRBV4-3; J gene: TRBJ2-7; D gene: -; clone size: many; CDR3 DNA: TGCGCCAGCAGCCAAGATCAGACGGGGACCTACGAGCAGTACTTC; CDR3 protein: CASSQDQTGTYEQYF
V gene: TRBV2; J gene: TRBJ2-7; D gene: TRBD2; clone size: few; CDR3 DNA: TGTGCCAGCGGCGCGGGAGTTTACCACGAGCAGTACTTC; CDR3 protein: CASGAGVYHEQYF
V gene: TRBV20-1; J gene: TRBJ1-2; D gene: -; clone size: few; CDR3 DNA: TGCAGTGCTCCCACGGGGGGTCAGACTAACTATGGCTACACCTTC; CDR3 protein: CSAPTGGQTNYGYTF
V gene: TRBV20-1; J gene: TRBJ2-5; D gene: TRBD2; clone size: many; CDR3 DNA: TGCAGTGCCTACGGGGGGGAAGAGACCCAGTACTTC; CDR3 protein: CSAYGGEETQYF
V gene: TRBV6-5; J gene: TRBJ2-3; D gene: -; clone size: -; CDR3 DNA: TGTGCCAGCAGTTATAGGAGGAACACGGATACGCAGTATTTT; CDR3 protein: CASSYRRNTDTQYF
V gene: TRBV7-2; J gene: TRBJ2-5; D gene: -; clone size: -; CDR3 DNA: TGTGCCAGCAGCCATAGGGGATTAGCGGTGCTTGAGGAGACCCAGTACTTC; CDR3 protein: CASSHRGLAVLEETQYF
V gene: TRBV20-1; J gene: TRBJ2-2; D gene: TRBD1; clone size: -; CDR3 DNA: TGCAGTGCTTCTAACAGGGGGCGACGGACCGGGGAGCTGTTTTTT; CDR3 protein: CSASNRGRRTGELFF
V gene: TRBV3-1; J gene: TRBJ1-2; D gene: -; clone size: few; CDR3 DNA: TGTGCCAGCAGCCAAGATACCGGGAAGGATGGCTACACCTTC; CDR3 protein: CASSQDTGKDGYTF
V gene: TRBV7-2; J gene: TRBJ1-2; D gene: -; clone size: -; CDR3 DNA: TGTGCCAGCAGCTTAGAGGCAACGGGACCAGGCTACACCTTC; CDR3 protein: CASSLEATGPGYTF